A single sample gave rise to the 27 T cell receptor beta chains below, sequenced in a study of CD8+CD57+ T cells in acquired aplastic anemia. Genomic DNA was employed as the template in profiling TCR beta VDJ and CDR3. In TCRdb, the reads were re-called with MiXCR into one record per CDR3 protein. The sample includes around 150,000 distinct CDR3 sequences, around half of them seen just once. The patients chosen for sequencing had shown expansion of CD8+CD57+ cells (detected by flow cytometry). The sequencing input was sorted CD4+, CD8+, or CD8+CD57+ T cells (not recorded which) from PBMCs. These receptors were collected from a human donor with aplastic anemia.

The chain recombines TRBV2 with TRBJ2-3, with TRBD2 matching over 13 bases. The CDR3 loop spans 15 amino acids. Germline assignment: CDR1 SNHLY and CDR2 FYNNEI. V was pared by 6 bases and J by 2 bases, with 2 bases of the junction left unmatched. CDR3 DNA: TGTGCCAGCAGCGGACTAGCGGGGGACACAGATACGCAGTATTTT. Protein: CASSGLAGDTDTQYF.

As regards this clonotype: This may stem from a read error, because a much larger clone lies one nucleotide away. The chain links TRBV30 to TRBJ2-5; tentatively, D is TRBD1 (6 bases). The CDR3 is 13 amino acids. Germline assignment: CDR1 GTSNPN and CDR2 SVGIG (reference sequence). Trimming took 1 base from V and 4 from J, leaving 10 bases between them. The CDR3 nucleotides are TGTGCCTGGAGTGGGAGCAGGGGAGAGACCCAGTACTTC. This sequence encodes CAWSGSRGETQYF.

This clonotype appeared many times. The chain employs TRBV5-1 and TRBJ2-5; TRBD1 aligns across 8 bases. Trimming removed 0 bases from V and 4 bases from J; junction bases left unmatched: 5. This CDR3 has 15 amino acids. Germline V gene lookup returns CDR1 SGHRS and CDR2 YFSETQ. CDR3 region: CASSLEGQVTETQYF. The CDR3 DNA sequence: TGCGCCAGCAGCTTGGAGGGACAGGTCACAGAGACCCAGTACTTC.

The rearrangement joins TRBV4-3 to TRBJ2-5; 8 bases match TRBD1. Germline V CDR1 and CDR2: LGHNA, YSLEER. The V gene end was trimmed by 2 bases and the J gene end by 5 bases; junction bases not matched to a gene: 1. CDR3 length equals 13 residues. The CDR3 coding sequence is TGCGCCAGCAGCCAAAGACAGGGGGAGACCCAGTACTTC. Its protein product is CASSQRQGETQYF.

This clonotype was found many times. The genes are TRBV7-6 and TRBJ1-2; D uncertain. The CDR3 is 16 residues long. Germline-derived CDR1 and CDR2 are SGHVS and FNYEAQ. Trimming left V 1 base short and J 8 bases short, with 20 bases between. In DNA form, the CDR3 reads TGTGCCAGCAGCTTAGATCCGGCAGCTGGTTTTCGGGGCTACACCTTC. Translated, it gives CASSLDPAAGFRGYTF.

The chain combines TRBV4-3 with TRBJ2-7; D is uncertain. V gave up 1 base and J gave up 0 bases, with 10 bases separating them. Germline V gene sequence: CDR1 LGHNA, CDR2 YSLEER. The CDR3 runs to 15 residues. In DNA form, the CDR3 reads TGCGCCAGCAGCCAAGCGGCGCGGAGCTCCTACGAGCAGTACTTC. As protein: CASSQAARSSYEQYF.

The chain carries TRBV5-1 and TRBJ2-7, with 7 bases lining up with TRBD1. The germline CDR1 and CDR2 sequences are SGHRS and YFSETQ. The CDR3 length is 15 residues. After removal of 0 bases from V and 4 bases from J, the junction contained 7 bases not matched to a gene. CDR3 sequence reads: CASSLARDRYYEQYF. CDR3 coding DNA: TGCGCCAGCAGCTTGGCAAGGGACAGATATTACGAGCAGTACTTC.

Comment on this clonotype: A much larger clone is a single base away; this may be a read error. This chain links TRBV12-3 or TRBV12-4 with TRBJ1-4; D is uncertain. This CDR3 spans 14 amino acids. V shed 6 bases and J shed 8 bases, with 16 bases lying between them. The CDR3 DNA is TGTGCCAGCAGCCCAACGCGGGTATGGGAAAAACTGTTTTTT. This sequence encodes CASSPTRVWEKLFF.

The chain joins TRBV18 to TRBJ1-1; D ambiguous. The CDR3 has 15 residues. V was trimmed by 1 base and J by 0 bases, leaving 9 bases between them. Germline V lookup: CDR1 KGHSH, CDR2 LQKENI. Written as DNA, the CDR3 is TGTGCCAGCTCACCACGCCGGGAGGTGAACACTGAAGCTTTCTTT. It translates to CASSPRREVNTEAFF.

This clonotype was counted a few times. CDR3 loop: CSATQQSLNTEAFF. The CDR3 coding sequence is TGCAGTGCTACACAACAGTCATTGAACACTGAAGCTTTCTTT. J is TRBJ1-1 and V is TRBV20-1; D is ambiguous. This CDR3 contains 14 residues. Trimming left V 4 bases short and J 0 bases short, with 12 bases between. Germline loops: CDR1 DFQATT, CDR2 SNEGSKA (reference sequence).

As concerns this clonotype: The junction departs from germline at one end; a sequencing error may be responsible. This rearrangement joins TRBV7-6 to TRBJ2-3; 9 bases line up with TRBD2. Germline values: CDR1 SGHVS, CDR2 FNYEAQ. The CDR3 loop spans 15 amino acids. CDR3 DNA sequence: TGTGCCAGCACCGTGGGCAGGACTAGCGCAGATACGCACTATTTT. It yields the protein CASTVGRTSADTHYF.

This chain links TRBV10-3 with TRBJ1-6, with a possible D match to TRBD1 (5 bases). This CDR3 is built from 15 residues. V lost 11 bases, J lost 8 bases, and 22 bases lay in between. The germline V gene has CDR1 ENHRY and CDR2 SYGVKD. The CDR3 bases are TGTGCCTCAGGACAAATGGGCCGGGGAGATTCACCCCTCCACTTT. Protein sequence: CASGQMGRGDSPLHF.

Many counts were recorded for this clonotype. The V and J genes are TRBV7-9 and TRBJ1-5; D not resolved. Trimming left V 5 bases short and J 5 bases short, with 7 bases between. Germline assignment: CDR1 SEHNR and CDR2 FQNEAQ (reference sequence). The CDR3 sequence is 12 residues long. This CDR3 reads CASSIDYQPQHF. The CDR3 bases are TGTGCCAGCAGCATAGATTATCAGCCCCAGCATTTT.

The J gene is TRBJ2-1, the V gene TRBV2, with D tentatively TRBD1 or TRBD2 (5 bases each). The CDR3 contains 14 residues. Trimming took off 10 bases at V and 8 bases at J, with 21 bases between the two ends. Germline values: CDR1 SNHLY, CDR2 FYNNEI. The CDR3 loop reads CAITLRGVGYEQFF. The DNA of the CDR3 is TGTGCCATCACCCTCCGGGGCGTAGGTTATGAGCAGTTCTTC.

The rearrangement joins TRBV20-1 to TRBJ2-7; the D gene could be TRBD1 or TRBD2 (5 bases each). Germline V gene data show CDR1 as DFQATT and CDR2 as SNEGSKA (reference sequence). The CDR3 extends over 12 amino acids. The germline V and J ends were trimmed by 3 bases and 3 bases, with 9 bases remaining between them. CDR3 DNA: TGCAGTGCTAGTACGGGGCTCTACGAGCAGTACTTC. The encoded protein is CSASTGLYEQYF.

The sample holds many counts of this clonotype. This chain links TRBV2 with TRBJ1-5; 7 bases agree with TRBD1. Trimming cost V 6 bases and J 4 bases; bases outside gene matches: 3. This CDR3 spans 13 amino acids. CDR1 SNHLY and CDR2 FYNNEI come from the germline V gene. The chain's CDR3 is CASRGQTNQPQHF. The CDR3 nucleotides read TGTGCCAGCAGGGGACAGACGAATCAGCCCCAGCATTTT.

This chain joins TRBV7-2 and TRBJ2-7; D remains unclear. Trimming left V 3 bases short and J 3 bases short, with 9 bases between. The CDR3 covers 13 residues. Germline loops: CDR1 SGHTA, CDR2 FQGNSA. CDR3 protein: CASSFIGHYEQYF. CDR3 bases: TGTGCCAGCAGCTTCATTGGCCACTACGAGCAGTACTTC.

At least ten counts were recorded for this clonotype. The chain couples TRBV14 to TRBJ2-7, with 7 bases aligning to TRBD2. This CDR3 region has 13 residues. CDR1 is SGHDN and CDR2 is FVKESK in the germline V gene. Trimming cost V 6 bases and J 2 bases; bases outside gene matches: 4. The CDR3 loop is CASSPSGTYEQYF. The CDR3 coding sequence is TGTGCCAGCAGTCCTAGCGGTACCTACGAGCAGTACTTC.

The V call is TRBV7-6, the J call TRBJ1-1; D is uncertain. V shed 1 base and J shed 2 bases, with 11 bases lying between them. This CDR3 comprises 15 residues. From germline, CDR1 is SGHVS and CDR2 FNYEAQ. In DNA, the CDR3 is TGTGCCAGCAGCTTAGGCCCAGGAGCTAACACTGAAGCTTTCTTT. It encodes CASSLGPGANTEAFF.

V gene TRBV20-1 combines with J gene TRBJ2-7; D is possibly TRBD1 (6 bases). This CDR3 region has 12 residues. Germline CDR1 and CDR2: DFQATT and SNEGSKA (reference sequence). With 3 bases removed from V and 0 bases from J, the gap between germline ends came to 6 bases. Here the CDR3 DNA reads TGCAGTGCTAGGGACAGCTCCTACGAGCAGTACTTC. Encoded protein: CSARDSSYEQYF.

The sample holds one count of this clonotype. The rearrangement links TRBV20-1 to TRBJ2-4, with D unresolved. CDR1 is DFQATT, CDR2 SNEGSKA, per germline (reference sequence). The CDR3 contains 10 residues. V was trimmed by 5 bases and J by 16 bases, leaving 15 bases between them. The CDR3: CSAVVGCDYF. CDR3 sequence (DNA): TGCAGTGCTGTGGTGGGGTGCGATTACTTC.

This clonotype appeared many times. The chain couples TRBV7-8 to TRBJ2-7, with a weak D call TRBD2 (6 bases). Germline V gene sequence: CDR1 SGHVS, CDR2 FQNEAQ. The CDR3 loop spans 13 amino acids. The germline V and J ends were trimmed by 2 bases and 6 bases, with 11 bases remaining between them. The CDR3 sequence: CASSLFKEGEQYF. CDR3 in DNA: TGTGCCAGCAGCTTATTCAAGGAGGGCGAGCAGTACTTC.

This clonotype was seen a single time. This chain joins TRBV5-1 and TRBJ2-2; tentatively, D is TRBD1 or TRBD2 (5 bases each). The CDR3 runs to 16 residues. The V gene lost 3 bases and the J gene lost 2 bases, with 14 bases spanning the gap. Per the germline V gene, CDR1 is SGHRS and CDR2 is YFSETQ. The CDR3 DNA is TGCGCCAGCAGCTATGAAGGGACGGATAACACCGGGGAGCTGTTTTTT. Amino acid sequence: CASSYEGTDNTGELFF. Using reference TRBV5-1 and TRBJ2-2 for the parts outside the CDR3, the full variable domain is KAGVTQTPRYLIKTRGQQVTLSCSPISGHRSVSWYQQTPGQGLQFLFEYFSETQRNKGNFPGRFSGRQFSNSRSEMNVSTLELGDSALYLCASSYEGTDNTGELFFGEGSRLTVL.

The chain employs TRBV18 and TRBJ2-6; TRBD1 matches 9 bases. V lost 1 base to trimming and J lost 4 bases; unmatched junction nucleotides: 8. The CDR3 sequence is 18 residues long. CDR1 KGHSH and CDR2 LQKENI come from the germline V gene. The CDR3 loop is CASSPLQQGAAGANVLTF. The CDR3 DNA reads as TGTGCCAGCTCACCACTACAACAGGGGGCGGCGGGGGCCAACGTCCTGACTTTC.

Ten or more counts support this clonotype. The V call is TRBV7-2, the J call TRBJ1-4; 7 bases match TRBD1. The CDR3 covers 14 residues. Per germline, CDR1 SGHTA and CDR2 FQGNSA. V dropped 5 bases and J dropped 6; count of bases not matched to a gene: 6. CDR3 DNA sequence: TGTGCCAGCAGCAGCATAGGGGGCTATGAAAAACTGTTTTTT. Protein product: CASSSIGGYEKLFF. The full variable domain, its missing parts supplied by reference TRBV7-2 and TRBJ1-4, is GAGVSQSPSNKVTEKGKDVELRCDPISGHTALYWYRQSLGQGLEFLIYFQGNSAPDKSGLPSDRFSAERTGGSVSTLTIQRTQQEDSAVYLCASSSIGGYEKLFFGSGTQLSVL.

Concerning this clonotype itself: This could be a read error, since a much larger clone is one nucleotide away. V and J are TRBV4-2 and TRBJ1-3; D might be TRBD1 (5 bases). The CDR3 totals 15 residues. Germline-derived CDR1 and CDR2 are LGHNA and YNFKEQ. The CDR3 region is CASSQESGRGNTICF. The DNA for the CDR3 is TGTGCCAGCAGCCAAGAGTCGGGGCGCGGAAACACCATATGTTTT.

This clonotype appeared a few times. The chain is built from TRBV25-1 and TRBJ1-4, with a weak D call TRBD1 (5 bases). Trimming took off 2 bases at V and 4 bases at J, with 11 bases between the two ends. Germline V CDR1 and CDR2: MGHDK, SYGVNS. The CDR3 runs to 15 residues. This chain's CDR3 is CASSEGTVNNEKLFF. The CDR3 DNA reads TGTGCCAGCAGTGAAGGGACCGTTAATAATGAAAAACTGTTTTTT.